This T cell receptor (beta chain) stems from a study of PD-1 blockade in mismatch repair-deficient tumors. Assay: immunoSEQ multiplex PCR; the TCRdb copy retains only in-frame clones and omits some. The sample consists of approximately 50,000 clones, roughly 75% of them appearing once. Germline CDR1 reads SGHTA; CDR2 reads FQGTGA. The CDR3 has 14 residues. V shed 6 bases and J shed 3 bases, with 11 bases lying between them. The sequence came from an adult with mismatch repair-deficient cancer. The source was peripheral blood, collected 4 weeks after starting pembrolizumab. The rearrangement links TRBV7-3 to TRBJ2-2; D may be TRBD1 (6 bases). The CDR3 DNA is TGTGCCAGCAGTTATAACAGGGACACCGGGGAGCTGTTTTTT. Its translation: CASSYNRDTGELFF.